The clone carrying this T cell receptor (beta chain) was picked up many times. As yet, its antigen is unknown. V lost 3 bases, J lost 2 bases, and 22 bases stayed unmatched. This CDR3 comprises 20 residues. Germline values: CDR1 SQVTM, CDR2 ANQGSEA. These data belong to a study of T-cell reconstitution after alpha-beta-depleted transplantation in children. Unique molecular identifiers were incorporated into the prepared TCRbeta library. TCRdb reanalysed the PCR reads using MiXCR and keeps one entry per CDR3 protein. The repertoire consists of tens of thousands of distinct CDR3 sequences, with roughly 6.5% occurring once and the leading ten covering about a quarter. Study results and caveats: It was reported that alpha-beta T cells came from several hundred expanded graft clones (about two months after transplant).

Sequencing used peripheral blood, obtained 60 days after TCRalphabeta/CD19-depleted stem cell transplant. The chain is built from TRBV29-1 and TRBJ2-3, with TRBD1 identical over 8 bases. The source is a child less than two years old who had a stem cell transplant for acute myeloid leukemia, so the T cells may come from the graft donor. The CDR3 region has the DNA TGCAGCGTTGACATCGGATCATCGGGGATGGACAGGGCACTCACAGATACGCAGTATTTT. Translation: CSVDIGSSGMDRALTDTQYF.